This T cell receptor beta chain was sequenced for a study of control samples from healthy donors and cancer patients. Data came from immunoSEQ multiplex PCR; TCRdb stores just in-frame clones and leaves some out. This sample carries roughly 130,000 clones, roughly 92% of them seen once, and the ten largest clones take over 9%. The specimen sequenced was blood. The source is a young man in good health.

The CDR3 is CASSATGTSGSYFGETQYF. As DNA, the CDR3 is TGTGCCAGCAGTGCTACCGGGACTAGCGGGAGTTATTTTGGTGAGACCCAGTACTTC. The rearrangement uses TRBV28 and TRBJ2-5, with 14 nucleotides matching TRBD2. The length of the CDR3 is 19 residues. V lost 5 bases and J lost 5; bases outside the gene matches: 16. Germline CDR1 and CDR2: MDHEN and SYDVKM.